The rows below give T cell receptor beta chains drawn from one sample of a study of technical replicates of blood from a few donors. Here immunoSEQ multiplex PCR was the method, and the copy in TCRdb shows in-frame clones only, minus some. Among more than 60,000 clones listed, 85% to 90% were seen once. Sequencing input: PBMCs. These receptors came from a human donor in good health. Some clones in this sample may be carry-over from other donors' samples. CDR3s include the opening cysteine and the closing phenylalanine or tryptophan. D genes are given only for firm matches. A clone size is listed for some rows: how often the clone was seen (once, few, many), or a class if it is expanded.

V	J	size	D	CDR3	DNA
TRBV30	TRBJ1-2	-	-	CAWEQGYGYTF	TGTGCCTGGGAACAGGGCTATGGCTACACCTTC
TRBV7-2	TRBJ2-3	-	-	CASSPEALDTQYF	TGTGCCAGCAGCCCCGAAGCACTAGATACGCAGTATTTT
TRBV5-1	TRBJ2-7	-	TRBD1	CASSLSPGQGAYEQYF	TGCGCCAGCAGCTTGTCTCCGGGACAGGGAGCCTACGAGCAGTACTTC
TRBV5-8	TRBJ1-2	few	-	CASSWPGSYTF	TGTGCCAGCAGCTGGCCAGGGTCCTACACCTTC
TRBV7-2	TRBJ2-2	-	-	CASSFSRVYAGELFF	TGTGCCAGCAGCTTTTCCAGGGTTTACGCCGGGGAGCTGTTTTTT
TRBV9	TRBJ2-1	-	TRBD2	CASNRGGGRGDEQFF	TGTGCCAGCAACCGTGGGGGCGGGAGGGGCGATGAGCAGTTCTTC
TRBV7-9	TRBJ2-5	-	-	CASSLQVQETQYF	TGTGCCAGCAGCTTGCAGGTCCAAGAGACCCAGTACTTC
TRBV29-1	TRBJ1-2	-	-	CSVEVILSGGYTF	TGCAGCGTTGAAGTAATCCTATCGGGTGGCTACACCTTC
TRBV14	TRBJ2-7	once	-	CASSQAVGSSYEQYF	TGTGCCAGCAGCCAAGCGGTGGGGAGCTCCTACGAGCAGTACTTC
TRBV30	TRBJ1-2	-	TRBD1	CAWNQGRGVLRGYTF	TGTGCCTGGAACCAAGGCAGGGGGGTTCTTCGTGGCTACACCTTC
TRBV11-2	TRBJ2-5	-	-	CASSLDLGFAGSGAQYF	TGTGCCAGCAGCTTAGATCTGGGGTTCGCAGGGTCAGGGGCCCAGTACTTC
TRBV5-4	TRBJ2-1	-	TRBD2	CASSFMGASGGPSSYNEQFF	TGTGCCAGCAGCTTCATGGGAGCTAGCGGGGGGCCGAGCTCCTACAATGAGCAGTTCTTC
TRBV29-1	TRBJ1-1	few	TRBD1	CSVEVLGQVMVVTEAFF	TGCAGCGTTGAAGTTTTGGGACAGGTGATGGTTGTCACTGAAGCTTTCTTT
TRBV9	TRBJ2-4	-	-	CASSVSSTQNIQYF	TGTGCCAGCAGCGTATCGAGCACCCAAAACATTCAGTACTTC
TRBV7-6	TRBJ1-4	-	TRBD1	CASSSRQGWMTNEKLFF	TGTGCCAGCAGCTCAAGACAGGGATGGATGACTAATGAAAAACTGTTTTTT
TRBV4-2	TRBJ1-2	-	-	CASSFYGGYTF	TGTGCCAGCAGTTTTTACGGTGGCTACACCTTC
TRBV4-3	TRBJ2-7	-	TRBD2	CASSQGGLADSYEQYF	TGCGCCAGCAGCCAGGGGGGACTAGCGGATTCCTACGAGCAGTACTTC
TRBV6-1	TRBJ1-6	-	TRBD1	CASRVQGNSPLHF	TGTGCCAGCAGGGTACAGGGGAATTCACCCCTCCACTTT
TRBV4-3	TRBJ2-7	-	-	CASSQDLRVRNEQYF	TGCGCCAGCAGCCAAGATCTGAGAGTGCGCAACGAGCAGTACTTC
TRBV11-3	TRBJ2-1	-	-	CASSFGGVPADNEQFF	TGTGCCAGCAGCTTCGGTGGTGTACCCGCGGACAATGAGCAGTTCTTC
TRBV4-1	TRBJ2-7	-	TRBD2	CASSQDLVGAGAAYEQYF	TGCGCCAGCAGCCAAGATCTTGTCGGGGCGGGAGCAGCCTACGAGCAGTACTTC
TRBV13	TRBJ2-7	-	TRBD1	CASSSKTGAYEQYF	TGTGCCAGCAGCTCGAAGACAGGGGCCTACGAGCAGTACTTC
TRBV30	TRBJ2-7	many	-	CAWSVIRGGYEQYF	TGTGCCTGGAGTGTAATCAGGGGCGGCTACGAGCAGTACTTC
TRBV7-8	TRBJ1-2	-	-	CASTQSAGNGYTF	TGTGCCAGCACCCAATCAGCGGGTAATGGCTACACCTTC
TRBV6-5	TRBJ1-4	few	-	CASGRRGSTNEKLFF	TGTGCCAGCGGAAGGAGGGGCAGCACGAATGAAAAACTGTTTTTT
TRBV5-4	TRBJ2-1	-	-	CASSVRDTPYNEQFF	TGTGCCAGCAGCGTACGGGACACACCATACAATGAGCAGTTCTTC
TRBV7-9	TRBJ2-2	-	TRBD2	CASGPGLVIGELFF	TGTGCCAGCGGTCCGGGACTAGTGATCGGGGAGCTGTTTTTT
TRBV6-1	TRBJ1-5	-	-	CASSVSYGGGNQPQHF	TGTGCCAGCAGTGTGTCCTACGGAGGCGGCAATCAGCCCCAGCATTTT
TRBV29-1	TRBJ1-4	-	TRBD1	CSVEAGTGHEKLFF	TGCAGCGTTGAAGCCGGGACAGGGCATGAAAAACTGTTTTTT
TRBV19	TRBJ2-1	once	-	CASSIRGGIKLEEYNEQFF	TGTGCCAGTAGTATAAGGGGCGGGATCAAACTGGAGGAATACAATGAGCAGTTCTTC
TRBV13	TRBJ2-1	many	TRBD2	CASSFGGGGYNEQFF	TGTGCCAGCAGCTTTGGGGGGGGTGGGTACAATGAGCAGTTCTTC
TRBV6-5	TRBJ2-5	-	-	CASRPPGQETQYF	TGTGCCAGCAGACCCCCGGGGCAAGAGACCCAGTACTTC
TRBV4-2	TRBJ2-3	-	-	CASSQVRQRRVTDTQYF	TGTGCCAGCAGCCAAGTGAGGCAGCGGAGAGTCACAGATACGCAGTATTTT
TRBV4-3	TRBJ2-2	-	-	CASSQDRRGGELFF	TGCGCCAGCAGCCAAGATCGGAGGGGCGGGGAGCTGTTTTTT
TRBV2	TRBJ2-2	-	TRBD2	CASRGEGTNTGELFF	TGTGCCAGCAGGGGGGAGGGAACGAACACCGGGGAGCTGTTTTTT
TRBV30	TRBJ2-6	-	-	CAWSVLGRGANVLTF	TGTGCCTGGAGTGTATTGGGGAGAGGGGCCAACGTCCTGACTTTC
TRBV15	TRBJ2-1	-	-	CATSRGGPEYNEQFF	TGTGCCACCAGCAGAGGGGGGCCCGAATACAATGAGCAGTTCTTC
TRBV5-6	TRBJ2-7	-	-	CASSLYLARTYEQYF	TGTGCCAGCAGCTTGTACCTAGCGAGGACCTACGAGCAGTACTTC
TRBV11-2	TRBJ2-1	-	TRBD2	CASSLPGGAVQFF	TGTGCCAGCTCCTTACCCGGGGGGGCGGTGCAGTTCTTC
TRBV5-4	TRBJ2-3	-	TRBD2	CASSPWASGIEDTQYF	TGTGCCAGCAGCCCCTGGGCTAGCGGGATTGAGGATACGCAGTATTTT
TRBV6-6	TRBJ1-1	-	-	CASQSGLMNTEAFF	TGTGCCAGCCAAAGCGGGCTAATGAACACTGAAGCTTTCTTT
TRBV1	TRBJ2-5	few	-	CTSSPWGEVQETQYF	TGCACCAGCAGCCCTTGGGGGGAAGTCCAAGAGACCCAGTACTTC
TRBV9	TRBJ2-1	-	TRBD2	CASSAVAGGYNEQFF	TGTGCCAGCAGCGCCGTAGCGGGGGGCTACAATGAGCAGTTCTTC
TRBV7-9	TRBJ2-1	-	-	CASTTTNYHNEQFF	TGTGCCAGCACTACCACCAACTACCACAATGAGCAGTTCTTC